This TCR beta chain was identified in a study of pediatric ulcerative colitis. General observations from the study: Blood-rectal clonal overlap within each person was significantly higher in ulcerative colitis patients than controls. Acute severe colitis showed lower rectal diversity from clonal expansions.

One to two pinch biopsies were taken from the rectum during colonoscopy. This clone is termed medium-sized (0.01 to 0.1%). What it binds is unknown. Some clones are missing from TCRdb's copy, which holds only in-frame ones; the method was immunoSEQ multiplex PCR. The sample has roughly 17,000 clones; about 74% are singletons. This TCR was sampled from a girl under 18 with moderate ulcerative colitis. Sequencing used gut tissue.

The CDR3 DNA reads as TGTGCCAGCAGCCCCCCCACGAGGCCCTACGAGCAGTACTTC. Protein: CASSPPTRPYEQYF. This chain uses TRBV7-9 with TRBJ2-7; D remains unclear. Germline CDR1 and CDR2: SEHNR and FQNEAQ (reference sequence). This CDR3 region has 14 residues. V was trimmed by 5 bases and J by 2 bases, leaving 13 bases between them.